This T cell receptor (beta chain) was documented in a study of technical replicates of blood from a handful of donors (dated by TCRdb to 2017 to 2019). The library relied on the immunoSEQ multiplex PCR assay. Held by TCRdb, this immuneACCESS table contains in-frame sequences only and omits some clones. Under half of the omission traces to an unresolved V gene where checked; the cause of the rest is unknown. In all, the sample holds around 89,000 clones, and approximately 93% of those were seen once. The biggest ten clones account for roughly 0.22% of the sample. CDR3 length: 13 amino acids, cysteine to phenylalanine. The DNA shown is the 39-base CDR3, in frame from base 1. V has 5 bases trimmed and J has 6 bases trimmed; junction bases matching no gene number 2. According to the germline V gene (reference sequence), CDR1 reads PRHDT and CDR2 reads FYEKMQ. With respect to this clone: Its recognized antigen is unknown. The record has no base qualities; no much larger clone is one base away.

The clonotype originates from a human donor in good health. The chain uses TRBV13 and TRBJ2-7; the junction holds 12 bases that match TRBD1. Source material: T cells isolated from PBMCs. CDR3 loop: CASSRDRGLEQYF. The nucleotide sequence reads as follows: TGTGCCAGCAGCAGGGACAGGGGGCTCGAGCAGTACTTC.